This TCR beta chain was sequenced in a study of beta chain features in type 1 diabetes. CD45RO/CCR7/CD25/CD127/CD95/CD27 staining was used to isolate CD4+ naive, central memory, regulatory and stem cell-like memory cells by sorting. Of the isolated RNA, all was reverse transcribed, and so the sequenced material was expressed TCRB transcripts. Assay: immunoSEQ multiplex PCR; the TCRdb copy retains only in-frame clones and omits some. The table records about 270,000 clones, 13% to 15% of them present only once. Study-level points and caveats: For Type 1 diabetes patients, all four CD4+ subsets carried TCRB CDR3s that were moderately but significantly shorter. Compared with healthy donors, patients appeared to share more similar naive, central memory and regulatory TCRB repertoires.

The germline gives CDR1 GTSNPN, CDR2 SVGIG (reference sequence). V gave up 1 base and J gave up 1 base, with 16 bases separating them. The CDR3 runs to 17 residues. Worth noting for this clone: Its specificity is unknown.

Sequenced input: naive CD4+ T cells from blood. V gene TRBV30 combines with J gene TRBJ2-2; tentatively, D is TRBD2 (6 bases). The sequence derives from a young man with type 1 diabetes. The CDR3 loop is CAWSAGRGSGNTGELFF. The DNA for the CDR3 is TGTGCCTGGAGTGCGGGTAGGGGTAGCGGGAACACCGGGGAGCTGTTTTTT. Based on the CDR3 plus reference TRBV30 and TRBJ2-2, the full variable domain is SQTIHQWPATLVQPVGSPLSLECTVEGTSNPNLYWYRQAAGRGLQLLFYSVGIGQISSEVPQNLSASRPQDRQFILSSKKLLLSDSGFYLCAWSAGRGSGNTGELFFGEGSRLTVL.